The table lists the clone carrying this T cell receptor beta chain with a count of one. This record belongs to a study of blood T cell repertoires in COVID-19. Overall study: Samples of COVID-19 (acute and convalescent) were obtained from the United States, Italy and Spain. The analysed material was cDNA or gDNA that came from T cells, B-cell-depleted T cells, or PBMCs.

This CDR3 region has 11 residues. Germline values: CDR1 DFQATT, CDR2 SNEGSKA (reference sequence). Trimming removed 6 bases at V and 6 bases at J, with 9 bases between. In the study's own analysis: It was from reference gene primer amplification that nucleated cell counts were estimated. Sequencing used immunoSEQ multiplex PCR; TCRdb keeps in-frame clones, though not all of them. D and trimming were read from the DNA, whereas the V and J calls and clone size are those reported in that table. The sample records about 110,000 clones, around nine tenths being singletons. Input material: peripheral blood. This TCR came from a middle-aged man with acute or convalescent COVID-19. The chain combines TRBV20-1 with TRBJ1-3, with D perhaps TRBD1 (5 bases). CDR3 in DNA: TGCAGTGCAAAGGGGTCAAACACCATATATTTT. It codes for CSAKGSNTIYF.